Included here is one T cell receptor (beta chain) sequence, with context. In germline, CDR1 is LNHDA, CDR2 SQIVND (reference sequence). Deletions cut 6 bases from V and 9 bases from J, with 9 bases between. The CDR3 runs 11 residues. Clones were sequenced by immunoSEQ multiplex PCR, and TCRdb holds only the in-frame ones, with some missing. Seen here are 50,000 to 75,000 clones, 89% observed once, and the top ten hold about 5.9%. The sample originates from a study of T cell responses to AZD1222 COVID-19 vaccine. This clonotype was obtained from an adult who received the AZD1222 COVID-19 vaccine. The sample was peripheral blood, taken 28 days after the second AZD1222 dose. V gene TRBV19 combines with J gene TRBJ1-5, with D possibly being TRBD1 (6 bases). The CDR3 DNA is TGTGCCAGTAGAGAAGGGGGGCCCCAGCATTTT. As protein: CASREGGPQHF.